Each of the 20 T cell receptor beta chains below was sequenced from the same sample in a study of blood T cells in healthy people across ages. It was with a sample-barcoded 5' primer and a J-beta primer mix that a second PCR of roughly 6 to 12 cycles was run. Via MiXCR, TCRdb re-called the 5' RACE reads, giving one row per CDR3 protein. Of about 830,000 distinct CDR3 sequences listed, around 62% are singletons. Sequencing was performed on blood. Every receptor here comes from a man aged 25-40 years in good health.

The chain uses TRBV7-2 and TRBJ2-6; D is undetermined. V was trimmed by 5 bases and J by 4 bases, leaving 9 bases between them. This CDR3 comprises 14 residues. Germline lookup yields CDR1 SGHTA and CDR2 FQGNSA. CDR3 nucleotide sequence: TGTGCCAGCAGCCTTATCGGGGGGGCCAACGTCCTGACTTTC. Its protein is CASSLIGGANVLTF.

This sequence joins TRBV20-1 and TRBJ2-7, with TRBD1 matching 8 bases. Germline V gene sequence: CDR1 DFQATT, CDR2 SNEGSKA (reference sequence). V lost 0 bases to trimming and J lost 3 bases; unmatched junction nucleotides: 7. CDR3 size: 15 residues. The CDR3 DNA reads TGCAGTGCTAGAGATCCCGGGACAGGTGACTACGAGCAGTACTTC. It specifies CSARDPGTGDYEQYF.

This chain uses TRBV9 with TRBJ2-1; the match to TRBD2 covers 9 bases. The length of the CDR3 is 17 residues. The junction had 12 bases not matched to a gene; V was cut back by 1 base and J by 7 bases. CDR1 and CDR2 from the germline V gene are SGDLS and YYNGEE. CDR3 protein: CASSVKGGGGAANEQFF. Written as DNA, the CDR3 is TGTGCCAGCAGCGTAAAGGGCGGCGGGGGGGCCGCGAATGAGCAGTTCTTC. Based on the CDR3 plus reference TRBV9 and TRBJ2-1, the full variable domain is DSGVTQTPKHLITATGQRVTLRCSPRSGDLSVYWYQQSLDQGLQFLIQYYNGEERAKGNILERFSAQQFPDLHSELNLSSLELGDSALYFCASSVKGGGGAANEQFFGPGTRLTVL.

In its sample, this clonotype was seen a few times. Relative to the germline gene, one junction end is altered; a read error may explain this. J is TRBJ1-1 and V is TRBV4-3; 8 positions match TRBD1. The germline V gene has CDR1 LGHNA and CDR2 YSLEER. The CDR3 covers 15 residues. DNA of the CDR3: TGCGCCAGCAGCCCACTATCCAGGGGGCGTACTGAGGCTTTCTTT. Protein product: CASSPLSRGRTEAFF.

The chain has TRBV20-1 and TRBJ2-1; 7 bases are a match to TRBD1. V lost 6 bases to trimming and J lost 5 bases; unmatched junction nucleotides: 7. CDR1 is DFQATT and CDR2 is SNEGSKA in the germline V gene (reference sequence). The CDR3 spans 13 residues. As DNA, the CDR3 is TGCAGTGCCGGAGACAGGGCCCACAATGAGCAGTTCTTC. Amino acids: CSAGDRAHNEQFF.

This clonotype turned up a few times. The V and J genes are TRBV6-1 and TRBJ2-6; TRBD2 matches 8 bases. V lost 6 bases and J lost 0; bases outside the gene matches: 13. From germline, CDR1 is MNHNS and CDR2 SASEGT. The CDR3 runs to 19 residues. This chain's CDR3 is CASSQTLRGGLSGANVLTF. The CDR3 bases are TGTGCCAGCAGCCAAACCTTACGGGGGGGGCTCTCTGGGGCCAACGTCCTGACTTTC.

The chain links TRBV12-3 or TRBV12-4 to TRBJ1-1; the match to TRBD1 covers 8 bases. This CDR3 region has 12 residues. The trim removed 5 bases at V and 9 bases at J, leaving 5 bases unmatched. This chain's CDR3 is CASSPRDRKAFF. The CDR3 nucleotides are TGTGCCAGCAGTCCCCGGGACAGGAAAGCTTTCTTT.

The CDR3 reads CASSLHSGGAGNEQYF. The CDR3 DNA reads TGTGCCAGCAGCCTGCACAGCGGGGGGGCCGGCAATGAGCAGTACTTC. J is TRBJ2-7 and V is TRBV28; 10 nucleotides align to TRBD2. CDR3 length: 16 amino acids. Germline values: CDR1 MDHEN, CDR2 SYDVKM. Trimming took 6 bases from V and 7 from J; bases not matched to a gene: 15.

The sample holds a few counts of this clonotype. V gene TRBV11-2 combines with J gene TRBJ2-1; 7 nucleotides match TRBD2. The germline V gene encodes CDR1 SGHAT and CDR2 FQNNGV. The CDR3 totals 16 residues. The J segment lost 2 bases and the V segment lost 5 bases, leaving 9 bases of the junction unmatched. The CDR3 is CASSPVSGRAYNEQFF. CDR3 sequence (DNA): TGTGCCAGCAGCCCGGTCTCGGGGAGGGCCTACAATGAGCAGTTCTTC.

V and J are TRBV29-1 and TRBJ2-3; 8 bases line up with TRBD1. The CDR3 loop spans 13 amino acids. CDR1 and CDR2 (germline): SQVTM, ANQGSEA. The V and J ends lost 5 bases and 4 bases, in that order; junction bases with no gene match: 5. CDR3 bases: TGCAGCGTTCAGGACAGGGAACCAGATACGCAGTATTTT. It translates to CSVQDREPDTQYF.

The chain recombines TRBV25-1 with TRBJ1-1; D is undetermined. Per germline, CDR1 MGHDK and CDR2 SYGVNS. This CDR3 comprises 13 residues. The germline V and J ends were trimmed by 1 base and 0 bases, with 3 bases remaining between them. The CDR3 nucleotides read TGTGCCAGCAGTGAATTTCTGAACACTGAAGCTTTCTTT. Protein: CASSEFLNTEAFF.

The chain combines TRBV12-3 or TRBV12-4 with TRBJ2-7; TRBD1 matches 9 bases. The V gene end was trimmed by 4 bases and the J gene end by 5 bases; junction bases not matched to a gene: 12. CDR3 length: 16 amino acids. CDR3 nucleotides: TGTGCCAGCAGTTCGGACAAAACAGGGGGCCTCCACGAGCAGTACTTC. Amino acid sequence: CASSSDKTGGLHEQYF.

J is TRBJ2-3 and V is TRBV29-1; the D gene is possibly TRBD1 (5 bases). V lost 4 bases, J lost 5 bases, and 10 bases lay in between. The CDR3 spans 12 residues. Per the germline V gene, CDR1 is SQVTM and CDR2 is ANQGSEA. In DNA form, the CDR3 reads TGCAGCGTTGGTCAGGGCGGAGATACGCAGTATTTT. Its translation is CSVGQGGDTQYF.

The chain recombines TRBV4-1 with TRBJ2-1; 11 bases fit TRBD2. Germline V gene sequence: CDR1 MGHRA, CDR2 YSYEKL. V gave up 0 bases and J gave up 6 bases; unmatched junction bases: 4. The CDR3 runs 16 residues. CDR3 nucleotide sequence: TGCGCCAGCAGCCAAGACCCAGGACTAGCGGGCAATGAGCAGTTCTTC. As protein: CASSQDPGLAGNEQFF.

The chain is built from TRBV20-1 and TRBJ2-4, with 10 bases lining up with TRBD1. This CDR3 has 15 residues. Germline CDR1 DFQATT, CDR2 SNEGSKA (reference sequence). J gave up 0 bases and V 8 bases, and 7 bases lay outside the gene matches. The CDR3 loop reads CSTSTGGIAKNIQYF. DNA of the CDR3: TGCAGTACCTCGACAGGGGGCATAGCCAAAAACATTCAGTACTTC.

The CDR3 nucleotides read TGTGCCAGCAGCAAAGTCGACAGGGGTTCTATTCAGCCCCAGCATTTT. Protein product: CASSKVDRGSIQPQHF. The gene calls are TRBV21-1 and TRBJ1-5; the table assigns TRBD1, which was not confirmed against the DNA. TRBV21-1 is an annotated pseudogene. CDR3 length: 16 amino acids.

The V and J genes are TRBV28 and TRBJ2-7; 8 nucleotides line up with TRBD1. This CDR3 spans 15 amino acids. Trimming took 7 bases from V and 4 from J; bases not matched to a gene: 12. Germline CDR1 is MDHEN and CDR2 is SYDVKM. DNA for the CDR3: TGTGCCAGCATCTTAACCGCAGGGGGCGCGTACGAGCAGTACTTC. As protein: CASILTAGGAYEQYF.

V gene TRBV6-2 or TRBV6-3 combines with J gene TRBJ2-3, with D possibly TRBD1 on 6 matching bases. Germline V gene data show CDR1 as MNHEY and CDR2 as SVGEGT. The CDR3 has 14 residues. V gave up 8 bases and J gave up 0 bases, with 12 bases separating them. The DNA for the CDR3 is TGTGCCAGCGTGAGGACAGCTAGCACAGATACGCAGTATTTT. This sequence encodes CASVRTASTDTQYF.

The chain links TRBV12-3 or TRBV12-4 to TRBJ1-2; D is tentatively TRBD1 or TRBD2 (5 bases each). The DNA end is more similar to TRBJ2-7, so the J call may be wrong. CDR3 length: 16 residues. In DNA, the CDR3 is TGTGCCAGCAGTTCCCGTCTTGGCGCCGGGGCCCACGAGCAGTACTTC. This sequence encodes CASSSRLGAGAHEQYF.

The CDR3 DNA reads TGTGCCAGCAGTTACTTCGCGGACCTCGGCTACGAGCAGTACTTC. As protein: CASSYFADLGYEQYF. V and J are TRBV6-2 or TRBV6-3 and TRBJ2-7; D is undetermined. There are 15 residues in the CDR3. Deletions cut 1 base from V and 3 bases from J, with 13 bases between. The germline gives CDR1 MNHEY, CDR2 SVGEGT.